Each of the 13 T cell receptor beta chains below was sequenced from the same sample in a study of cytomegalovirus exposure and HLA in healthy donors. PCR involved 60 Vbeta and 13 Jbeta primers. Assay used: immunoSEQ multiplex PCR; TCRdb lists only in-frame clones, some missing. The data hold 100,000 to 120,000 clones, with 60% to 85% observed a single time. Sample: PBMCs. These receptors were collected from a male donor in good health and CMV-seronegative.

This clone showed up just once. The genes are TRBV7-9 and TRBJ2-2; 12 bases are shared with TRBD2. The V gene end was trimmed by 5 bases and the J gene end by 6 bases; junction bases not matched to a gene: 4. This CDR3 is 15 amino acids long. The germline gives CDR1 SEHNR, CDR2 FQNEAQ (reference sequence). The CDR3: CASSASGRASGELFF. The CDR3 DNA reads as TGTGCCAGCAGCGCTAGCGGGAGGGCCTCCGGGGAGCTGTTTTTT.

The chain employs TRBV7-9 and TRBJ2-1; D is uncertain. V was trimmed by 2 bases and J by 8 bases, leaving 7 bases between them. Per the germline V gene, CDR1 is SEHNR and CDR2 is FQNEAQ (reference sequence). This CDR3 spans 12 amino acids. In DNA form, the CDR3 reads TGTGCCAGCAGCTTAACATCGCATGAGCAGTTCTTC. It specifies CASSLTSHEQFF. Using reference TRBV7-9 and TRBJ2-1 for the parts outside the CDR3, the full variable domain is DTGVSQNPRHKITKRGQNVTFRCDPISEHNRLYWYRQTLGQGPEFLTYFQNEAQLEKSRLLSDRFSAERPKGSFSTLEIQRTEQGDSAMYLCASSLTSHEQFFGPGTRLTVL.

This rearrangement joins TRBV4-2 to TRBJ1-4, with D uncertain. Trimming pared 0 bases from V and 4 bases from J, leaving 9 bases between. CDR1 is LGHNA and CDR2 is YNFKEQ in the germline V gene. The CDR3 loop spans 15 amino acids. In DNA form, the CDR3 reads TGTGCCAGCAGCCAAGATCTCCGTTTTAATGAAAAACTGTTTTTT. As protein: CASSQDLRFNEKLFF.

This rearrangement joins TRBV27 to TRBJ1-5, with no clear D. Germline V gene lookup returns CDR1 MNHEY and CDR2 SMNVEV (reference sequence). V lost 7 bases and J 5 bases, leaving 15 bases between the germline ends. The CDR3 is 14 residues long. The CDR3 loop is CASMSAGRDQPQHF. The CDR3 nucleotides are TGTGCCAGCATGTCAGCCGGGAGAGATCAGCCCCAGCATTTT.

V is TRBV6-1 and J is TRBJ2-4; perhaps TRBD1 as D (6 bases). This CDR3 has 13 residues. Trimming left V 2 bases short and J 7 bases short, with 9 bases between. Per germline, CDR1 MNHNS and CDR2 SASEGT. In nucleotides, the CDR3 is TGTGCCAGCAGTGAACGGACAGCTAACATTCAGTACTTC. As protein: CASSERTANIQYF.

The chain recombines TRBV14 with TRBJ2-2; 10 nucleotides line up with TRBD1. CDR3 length: 14 amino acids. In germline, CDR1 is SGHDN, CDR2 FVKESK. The trim removed 4 bases at V and 5 bases at J, leaving 1 base unmatched. The CDR3 loop is CASSRDRGTGELFF. CDR3 DNA sequence: TGTGCCAGCAGCCGGGACAGGGGAACCGGGGAGCTGTTTTTT.

This sequence joins TRBV6-1 and TRBJ2-7, with 13 nucleotides matching TRBD2. The CDR3 totals 15 residues. V gave up 9 bases and J gave up 3 bases; unmatched junction bases: 8. Per the germline V gene, CDR1 is MNHNS and CDR2 is SASEGT. The chain's CDR3 is CARRGGTSGNYEQYF. The CDR3 DNA is TGTGCCAGACGGGGAGGGACTAGCGGGAACTACGAGCAGTACTTC.

V is TRBV21-1 and J is TRBJ2-1; TRBD1 was called by the table and not checked on the DNA. TRBV21-1 has pseudogene status. The CDR3 has 18 residues. CDR3 loop: CASSKEGARGVPYNEQFF. As DNA, the CDR3 is TGTGCCAGCAGCAAAGAGGGTGCTAGGGGCGTCCCCTACAATGAGCAGTTCTTC.

The rearrangement joins TRBV7-9 to TRBJ2-7, with D perhaps matching TRBD1 (5 bases). The germline V gene has CDR1 SEHNR and CDR2 FQNEAQ (reference sequence). The CDR3 contains 14 residues. With 8 bases removed from V and 2 bases from J, the gap between germline ends came to 16 bases. The CDR3 protein is CASHEAGSPYEQYF. CDR3 sequence (DNA): TGTGCCAGCCACGAGGCAGGGTCCCCCTACGAGCAGTACTTC.

The V gene is TRBV27, the J gene TRBJ2-1, with 8 bases lining up with TRBD1. V gave up 2 bases and J gave up 8 bases; unmatched junction bases: 8. Germline V lookup: CDR1 MNHEY, CDR2 SMNVEV (reference sequence). The length of the CDR3 is 15 residues. The CDR3 region is CASSLVDRDLDEQFF. DNA for the CDR3: TGTGCCAGCAGTTTAGTGGACAGGGACCTCGATGAGCAGTTCTTC.

The chain carries TRBV4-1 and TRBJ2-5, with 7 bases matching TRBD2. The junction had 7 bases not matched to a gene; V was cut back by 4 bases and J by 5 bases. The germline gives CDR1 MGHRA, CDR2 YSYEKL. The CDR3 consists of 14 residues. CDR3 nucleotides: TGCGCCAGCAGCCTGGGGGAGGGCCGGGAGACCCAGTACTTC. As protein: CASSLGEGRETQYF.

The count of this clone is one. As DNA, the CDR3 is TGTGCCAGCAGCTCCGGGAGTAACTATGGCTACACCTTC. Amino acids: CASSSGSNYGYTF. The chain carries TRBV7-2 and TRBJ1-2, with D uncertain. The ends were cut back, 4 bases at V and 1 base at J, with 7 bases in the middle. Germline assignment: CDR1 SGHTA and CDR2 FQGNSA. CDR3 size: 13 residues.

The rearrangement uses TRBV28 and TRBJ2-3; 7 bases are a match to TRBD2. The CDR3 is made up of 14 amino acids. Germline V lookup: CDR1 MDHEN, CDR2 SYDVKM. Trimming cost V 8 bases and J 3 bases; bases outside gene matches: 8. CDR3 in DNA: TGTGCCAGCGGGACGGGAGGCCTTACAGATACGCAGTATTTT. It yields the protein CASGTGGLTDTQYF.